Here is one T cell receptor beta chain with its context. The sample originates from a study of blood T cell repertoires in COVID-19. This CDR3 spans 17 amino acids. Source study methods: Cell counts per sample came from amplifying reference gene primers. Sequencing used immunoSEQ multiplex PCR; TCRdb keeps in-frame clones, though not all of them. The D gene and trimming were derived from the DNA, and the V and J assignments and clone size from that table. Among 150,000 to 200,000 clones listed, 85% to 90% were seen once. This receptor was taken from a man in his late teens or twenties with active or convalescent COVID-19. V and J are TRBV21-1 and TRBJ2-2; no DNA check was done on the table's D call, TRBD2. TRBV21-1 is a recognized pseudogene. Specimen: peripheral blood. This CDR3 is CAVPAGLADANTGELFF. In DNA, the CDR3 is TGTGCCGTCCCGGCGGGACTGGCCGACGCGAACACCGGGGAGCTGTTTTTT.